The 12 T cell receptor beta chains below were found in one sample sequenced in a study of blood T cells in healthy people across ages (dated by TCRdb to about 2015). Library generation was performed with 5' RACE. These reads were obtained on an Illumina HiSeq 2500. A second roughly 6 to 11 cycle PCR used a sample-barcoded 5' primer and a J-beta primer mix. TCRdb reran the public reads through fastp at Q25 and MiXCR, keeping productive beta chains. Rows are unified per CDR3 protein, each entry keeping the most common DNA and genes. The sample table lists over 450,000 distinct CDR3 sequences, around 24% of them with a count of one. 8.7% of the sample is taken by the ten largest. A further study also used this sample, focusing on T cells of mothers and their children.

The material sequenced was blood. These receptors came from a boy younger than 18 in good health.

This clonotype has just a few counts. This chain links TRBV6-2 or TRBV6-3 with TRBJ2-7; 7 bases are a match to TRBD1. Germline-derived CDR1 and CDR2 are MNHEY and SVGEGT. This CDR3 spans 16 amino acids. V lost 0 bases and J lost 2; bases outside the gene matches: 7. The DNA for the CDR3 is TGTGCCAGCAGTTACTCGGATAGAACAGGGGCCTACGAGCAGTACTTC. Residues: CASSYSDRTGAYEQYF.

DNA of the CDR3: TGCAGTGCGGGGTGGGCGGGAATATCCCCGGAGGGTGAGCAGTTCTTC. Translation gives CSAGWAGISPEGEQFF. The chain combines TRBV20-1 with TRBJ2-5, with D perhaps TRBD2 (6 bases). The end of the DNA aligns better with TRBJ2-1, so the J call may be wrong. This CDR3 contains 16 residues. Germline loops: CDR1 DFQATT, CDR2 SNEGSKA (reference sequence).

The chain has TRBV3-1 and TRBJ2-5, with TRBD2 matching over 11 bases. CDR3 length: 17 residues. Germline-derived CDR1 and CDR2 are LGHDT and YNNKEL (reference sequence). The J segment lost 5 bases and the V segment lost 3 bases, leaving 11 bases of the junction unmatched. This CDR3 reads CASSHVRTSGPRETQYF. The CDR3 bases are TGTGCCAGCAGCCATGTGAGGACTAGCGGGCCCCGGGAGACCCAGTACTTC.

This clonotype was observed a few times. The gene calls are TRBV5-1 and TRBJ2-3, with D unresolved. There are 16 residues in the CDR3. Trimming cost V 2 bases and J 0 bases, with 13 bases left between them. Germline CDR1 SGHRS, CDR2 YFSETQ. CDR3 DNA sequence: TGCGCCAGCAGCTTCGCGGCCGACACTAGCACAGATACGCAGTATTTT. This sequence encodes CASSFAADTSTDTQYF.

This clonotype was seen ten or more times. The V gene is TRBV4-1, the J gene TRBJ1-4, with a weak D call TRBD1 (6 bases). V was cut by 0 bases and J by 10 bases, with 15 bases left in between. Germline CDR1 is MGHRA and CDR2 is YSYEKL. The CDR3 has 15 residues. CDR3 protein: CASSQEAAQGAKLFF. The CDR3 DNA sequence: TGCGCCAGCAGCCAAGAAGCGGCACAGGGTGCAAAACTGTTTTTT.

CDR3 coding DNA: TGTGCCAGCAGCGCGGGACAGGGGGCCAGGGATGAGCAGTTCTTC. Its protein product is CASSAGQGARDEQFF. V and J are TRBV7-2 and TRBJ2-1; 12 bases align to TRBD1. V gave up 5 bases and J gave up 8 bases; unmatched junction bases: 7. The CDR3 is 15 residues long. Germline CDR1 is SGHTA and CDR2 is FQGNSA.

This clonotype was picked up a small number of times. The genes are TRBV2 and TRBJ1-3; 7 bases line up with TRBD1. Germline CDR1 reads SNHLY; CDR2 reads FYNNEI. CDR3 size: 14 residues. V shed 6 bases and J 4 bases; nucleotides not matched to a gene: 6. The DNA of the CDR3 is TGTGCCAGCAGGGGGGACAGAAGGGGAAACACCATATATTTT. This translates into CASRGDRRGNTIYF.

This clonotype came up a few times. At one boundary the junction diverges from the germline segment, which might be a read error. The chain links TRBV6-5 to TRBJ2-1; 15 nucleotides match TRBD2. CDR1 and CDR2 from the germline V gene are MNHEY and SVGAGI. CDR3 length: 18 residues. The CDR3 loop reads CASSYGLAGGVPLNEQSF. For the CDR3, the DNA is TGTGCCAGCAGTTACGGACTAGCGGGAGGGGTTCCCCTCAATGAGCAGTCCTTC.

The CDR3 region is CASSAALGTGLREQYF. The CDR3 DNA follows: TGTGCCAGCAGCGCAGCCTTAGGGACAGGACTTAGGGAGCAGTACTTC. The gene calls are TRBV7-2 and TRBJ2-5, with TRBD1 matching over 8 bases. The germline CDR1 and CDR2 sequences are SGHTA and FQGNSA. The CDR3 is made up of 16 amino acids. V trimming: 5 bases; J trimming: 11 bases; junction bases outside the gene matches: 19.

The chain has TRBV28 and TRBJ2-7; TRBD1 aligns across 7 bases. V was clipped by 5 bases and J by 3 bases; unmatched bases: 7. This CDR3 region has 14 residues. The germline gives CDR1 MDHEN, CDR2 SYDVKM. The DNA for the CDR3 is TGTGCCAGCAGTACCACGACAGGGCACTACGAGCAGTACTTC. Translation gives CASSTTTGHYEQYF.

The sample holds a few counts of this clonotype. V and J are TRBV29-1 and TRBJ1-1; D is perhaps TRBD1 (5 bases). V shed 6 bases and J shed 4 bases, with 18 bases lying between them. Germline CDR1 reads SQVTM; CDR2 reads ANQGSEA. The CDR3 covers 14 residues. In DNA form, the CDR3 reads TGCAGCGTGGGGGACCGGGGCGGCGCCACTGAAGCTTTCTTT. It yields the protein CSVGDRGGATEAFF.

This clonotype was seen many times. The V call is TRBV6-2 or TRBV6-3, the J call TRBJ1-2, with 11 nucleotides matching TRBD1. CDR3 length: 16 residues. Looked up from germline, CDR1 is MNHEY and CDR2 is SVGEGT. The V segment lost 2 bases and the J segment 7 bases; nucleotides outside the gene matches: 9. The DNA for the CDR3 is TGTGCCAGCAGTTACCGCCGGACAGGGGGCTTGACTGGCTACACCTTC. It translates to CASSYRRTGGLTGYTF.